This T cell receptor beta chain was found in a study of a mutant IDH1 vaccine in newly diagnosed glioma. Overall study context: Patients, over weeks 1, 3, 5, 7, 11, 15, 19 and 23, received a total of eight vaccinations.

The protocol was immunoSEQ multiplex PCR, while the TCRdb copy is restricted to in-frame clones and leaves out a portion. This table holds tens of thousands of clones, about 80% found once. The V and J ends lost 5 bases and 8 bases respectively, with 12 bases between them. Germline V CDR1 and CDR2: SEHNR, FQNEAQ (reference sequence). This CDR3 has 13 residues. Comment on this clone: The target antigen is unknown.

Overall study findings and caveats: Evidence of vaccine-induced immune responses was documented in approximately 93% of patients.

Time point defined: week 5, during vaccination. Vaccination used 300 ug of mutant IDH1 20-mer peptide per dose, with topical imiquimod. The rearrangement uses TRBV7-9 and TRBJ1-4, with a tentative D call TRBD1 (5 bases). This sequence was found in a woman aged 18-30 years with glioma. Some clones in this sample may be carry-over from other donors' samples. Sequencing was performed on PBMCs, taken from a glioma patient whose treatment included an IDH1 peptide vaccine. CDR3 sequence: CASSQPGGEKLFF. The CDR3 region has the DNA TGTGCCAGCAGCCAGCCGGGGGGGGAAAAACTGTTTTTT.